This note documents a single T cell receptor (beta chain) sequence. The antigen is unknown. Clones were read by immunoSEQ multiplex PCR, and TCRdb kept only the in-frame ones, dropping some. The sample contains about 55,000 clones, under 70% of which appear only once. This specimen comes from a study of vaccination effects on CD4 cells after COVID-19. On the study more broadly: Either the BNT162b2 or mRNA-1273 vaccine was given to participants in two doses.

After expansion with viral peptide pools in the ViraFEST assay, antigen-specific CD4+ T cells were sequenced. After around 10 days in culture, the CD4+ T cells were isolated. Nucleocapsid antibodies stayed negative before and after vaccination, showing no earlier SARS-CoV-2 infection. Every well got a few million PBMC, which were grown with around 10 IU/ml IL-2 and 8.5 to 10 ug/ml peptides. Replacing half the medium with IL-2 medium was done on days 3 and 7. General study findings and limits: There was marked clonal contraction among infection- and vaccine-induced clones late after vaccination.

The input for sequencing was CD4+ T cells from PBMCs cultured with SARS-CoV-2 spike peptides, taken before COVID-19 vaccination. The origin of this receptor is a human donor who received a COVID-19 vaccine.

The CDR3, as DNA: TGCGCCAGCAGCTTGAGTAGCGGGGGGTTAGCCTACGAGCAGTACTTC. This translates into CASSLSSGGLAYEQYF. The chain carries TRBV5-1 and TRBJ2-7; 10 bases map to TRBD2. The CDR3 spans 16 residues. Trimming took 1 base from V and 2 from J; bases not matched to a gene: 6. In germline, CDR1 is SGHRS, CDR2 YFSETQ.